Ten or more counts support the clone carrying this T cell receptor (beta chain). Antigen specificity is unknown. TCRdb reprocessed the 5' RACE reads via MiXCR and lists one record per CDR3 protein. The table includes 14,000 to 15,000 distinct CDR3 sequences, about a fifth detected once. The source of the sample is a study of T-cell memory formation after mild COVID-19. Study-wide findings and caveats: Pre-infection memory carried some responding clones, suggesting that cross-reactive memory joined.

Between the trimmed V and J ends, which lost 1 base and 5 bases, there was a span of 8 bases. CDR1 is MGHRA and CDR2 is YSYEKL in the germline V gene. The CDR3 runs 14 residues. The receptor was isolated from a young man who had mild COVID-19 (a few samples of this study predate the infection). Cell type and time point are not known. The material sequenced was PBMCs or a T cell subset sorted from them (not recorded which). The genes are TRBV4-1 and TRBJ2-2; no firm D call. In nucleotides, the CDR3 is TGCGCCAGCAGCCAAGCGTCTGGAACCGGGGAGCTGTTTTTT. Encoded protein: CASSQASGTGELFF.